This T cell receptor beta chain appears in the sequencing data of a study of shared clonotypes between healthy human individuals. Notes on the study in general: Sorted-subset samples were not fully sequenced, rarefaction indicated.

The authors ran the assay at deep level. Sorted-subset replicate PCR reactions contained around 220 ng DNA, corresponding to approximately 30,000 T cell genomes. Assay: immunoSEQ multiplex PCR; the TCRdb copy retains only in-frame clones and omits some. Among about 1 million clones listed, 70% to 80% were seen once. CDR1 and CDR2 (germline): MDHEN, SYDVKM. CDR3 length: 16 residues. J was trimmed by 2 bases and V by 5 bases; bases with no gene match: 6. As regards this clone: Its matching antigen is unknown.

The sequence derives from a man aged 18 to 30 in good health. The sequenced material came from memory CD4+ T cells sorted from blood. Noted subset: CD45RA-negative fraction. The gene calls are TRBV28 and TRBJ2-1; 10 bases align to TRBD2. The CDR3 sequence is CASSLAGTSAYNEQFF. The CDR3 bases are TGTGCCAGCAGTCTAGCCGGGACTAGCGCCTACAATGAGCAGTTCTTC.